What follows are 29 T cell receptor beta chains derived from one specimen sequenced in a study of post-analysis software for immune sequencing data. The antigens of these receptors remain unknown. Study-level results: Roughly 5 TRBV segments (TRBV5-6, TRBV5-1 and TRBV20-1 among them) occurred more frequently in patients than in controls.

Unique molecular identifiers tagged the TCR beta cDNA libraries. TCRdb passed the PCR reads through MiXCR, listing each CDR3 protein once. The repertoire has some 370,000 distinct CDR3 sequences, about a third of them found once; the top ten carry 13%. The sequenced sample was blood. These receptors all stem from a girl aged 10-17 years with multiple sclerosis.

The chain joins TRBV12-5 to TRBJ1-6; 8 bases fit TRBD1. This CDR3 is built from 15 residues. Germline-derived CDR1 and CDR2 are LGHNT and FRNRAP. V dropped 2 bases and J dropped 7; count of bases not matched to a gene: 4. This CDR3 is CASGLFQGANSPLHF. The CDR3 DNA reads TGTGCTAGTGGTTTGTTTCAGGGGGCCAATTCACCCCTCCACTTT.

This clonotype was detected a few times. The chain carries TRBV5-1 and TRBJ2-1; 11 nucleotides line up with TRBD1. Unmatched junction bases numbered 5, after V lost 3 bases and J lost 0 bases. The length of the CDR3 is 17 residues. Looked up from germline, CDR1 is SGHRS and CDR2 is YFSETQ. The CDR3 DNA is TGCGCCAGCAGCTGGGAAGGGACAGGGGGCTCCTACAATGAGCAGTTCTTC. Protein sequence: CASSWEGTGGSYNEQFF.

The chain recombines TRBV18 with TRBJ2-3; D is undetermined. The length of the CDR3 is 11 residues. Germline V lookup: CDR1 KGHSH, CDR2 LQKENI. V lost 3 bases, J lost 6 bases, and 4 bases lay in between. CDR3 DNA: TGTGCCAGCTCACCCGACGATACGCAGTATTTT. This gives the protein CASSPDDTQYF. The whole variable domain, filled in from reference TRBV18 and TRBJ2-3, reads NAGVMQNPRHLVRRRGQEARLRCSPMKGHSHVYWYRQLPEEGLKFMVYLQKENIIDESGMPKERFSAEFPKEGPSILRIQQVVRGDSAAYFCASSPDDTQYFGPGTRLTVL.

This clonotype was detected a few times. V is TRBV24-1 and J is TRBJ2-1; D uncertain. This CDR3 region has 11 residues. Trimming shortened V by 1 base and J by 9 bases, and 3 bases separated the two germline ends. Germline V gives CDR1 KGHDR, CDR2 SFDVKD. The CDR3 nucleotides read TGTGCCACCAGTGATTTAGGTGAGCAGTTCTTC. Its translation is CATSDLGEQFF.

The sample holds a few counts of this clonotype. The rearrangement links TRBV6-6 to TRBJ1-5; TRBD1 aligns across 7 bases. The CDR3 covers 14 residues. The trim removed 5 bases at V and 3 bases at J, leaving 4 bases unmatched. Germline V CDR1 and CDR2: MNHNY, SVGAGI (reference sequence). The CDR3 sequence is CASSPGQVNQPQHF. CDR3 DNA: TGTGCCAGCAGTCCTGGACAGGTCAATCAGCCCCAGCATTTT.

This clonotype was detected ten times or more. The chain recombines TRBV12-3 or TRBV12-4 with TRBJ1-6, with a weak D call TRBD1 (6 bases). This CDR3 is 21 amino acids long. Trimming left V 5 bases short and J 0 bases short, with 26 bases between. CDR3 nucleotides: TGTGCCAGCAGTGTATCGGATGGTGGGGACACCATAAACTCCTATAATTCACCCCTCCACTTT. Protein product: CASSVSDGGDTINSYNSPLHF.

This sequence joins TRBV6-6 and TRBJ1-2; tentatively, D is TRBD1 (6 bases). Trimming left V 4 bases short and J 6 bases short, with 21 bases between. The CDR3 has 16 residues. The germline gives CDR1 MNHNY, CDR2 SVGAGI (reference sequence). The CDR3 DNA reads TGTGCCAGCAGTTTGGTCAGGGGCCCCCAAGAGGATGGCTACACCTTC. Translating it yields CASSLVRGPQEDGYTF.

CDR3 residues: CASSLDTITYEQYF. The CDR3 DNA follows: TGCGCCAGCAGCCTGGACACCATTACCTACGAGCAGTACTTC. V is TRBV5-1 and J is TRBJ2-7; TRBD1 might be the D (5 bases). The CDR3 is made up of 14 amino acids. Germline V gene data show CDR1 as SGHRS and CDR2 as YFSETQ. Trimming removed 4 bases from V and 2 bases from J, with 13 bases in between.

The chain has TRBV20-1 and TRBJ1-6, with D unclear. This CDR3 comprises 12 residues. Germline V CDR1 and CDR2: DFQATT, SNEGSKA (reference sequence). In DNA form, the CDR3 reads TGCAGCCCCCCTGGACTAAATTCACCCCTCCACTTT. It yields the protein CSPPGLNSPLHF.

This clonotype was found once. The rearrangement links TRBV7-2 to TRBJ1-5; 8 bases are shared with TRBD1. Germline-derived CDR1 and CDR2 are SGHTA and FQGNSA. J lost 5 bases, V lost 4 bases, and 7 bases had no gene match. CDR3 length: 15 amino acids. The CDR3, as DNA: TGTGCCAGCAGCTCGAGGACAGGGCAGCATCAGCCCCAGCATTTT. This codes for CASSSRTGQHQPQHF.

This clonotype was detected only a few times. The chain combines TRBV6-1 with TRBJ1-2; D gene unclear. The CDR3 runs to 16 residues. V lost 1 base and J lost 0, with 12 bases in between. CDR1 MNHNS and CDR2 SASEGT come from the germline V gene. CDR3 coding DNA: TGTGCCAGCAGTGAAGGGACGGAACTTTCTAACTATGGCTACACCTTC. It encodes CASSEGTELSNYGYTF.

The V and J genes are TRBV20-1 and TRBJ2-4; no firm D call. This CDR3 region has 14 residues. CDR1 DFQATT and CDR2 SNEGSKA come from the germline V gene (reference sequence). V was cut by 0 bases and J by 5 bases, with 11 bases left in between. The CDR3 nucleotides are TGCAGTGCTAGAGAACCCAGGAACGAAAACATTCAGTACTTC. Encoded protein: CSAREPRNENIQYF.

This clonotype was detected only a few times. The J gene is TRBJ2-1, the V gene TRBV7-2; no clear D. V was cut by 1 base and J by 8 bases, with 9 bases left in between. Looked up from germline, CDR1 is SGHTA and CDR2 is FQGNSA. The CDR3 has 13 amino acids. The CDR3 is CASSLVSNDEQFF. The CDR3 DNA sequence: TGTGCCAGCAGCTTAGTATCTAACGATGAGCAGTTCTTC.

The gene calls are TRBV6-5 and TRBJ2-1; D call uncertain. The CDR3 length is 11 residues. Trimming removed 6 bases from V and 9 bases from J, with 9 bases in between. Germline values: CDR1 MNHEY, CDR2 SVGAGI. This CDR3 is CASSNYGEQFF. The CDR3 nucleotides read TGTGCCAGCAGCAACTACGGTGAGCAGTTCTTC.

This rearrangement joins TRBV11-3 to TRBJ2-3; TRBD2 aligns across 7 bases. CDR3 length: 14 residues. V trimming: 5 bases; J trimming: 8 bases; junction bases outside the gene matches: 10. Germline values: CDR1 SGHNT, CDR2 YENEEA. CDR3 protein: CASSPGHGEGTQYF. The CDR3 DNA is TGTGCCAGCAGCCCCGGCCATGGGGAGGGTACGCAGTATTTT.

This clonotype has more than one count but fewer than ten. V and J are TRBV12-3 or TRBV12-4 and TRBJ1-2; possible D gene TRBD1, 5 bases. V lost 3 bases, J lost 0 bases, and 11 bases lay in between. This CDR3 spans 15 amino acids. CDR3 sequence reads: CASSLQGLANYGYTF. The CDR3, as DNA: TGTGCCAGCAGTTTGCAGGGCCTAGCTAACTATGGCTACACCTTC.

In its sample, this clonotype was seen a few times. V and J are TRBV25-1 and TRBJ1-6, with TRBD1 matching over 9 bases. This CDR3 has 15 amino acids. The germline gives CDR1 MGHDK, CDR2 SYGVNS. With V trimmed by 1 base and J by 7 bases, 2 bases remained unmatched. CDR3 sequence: CASSEFGQGNSPLHF. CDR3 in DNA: TGTGCCAGCAGTGAATTTGGACAGGGGAATTCACCCCTCCACTTT. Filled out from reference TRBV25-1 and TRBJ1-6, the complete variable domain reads EADIYQTPRYLVIGTGKKITLECSQTMGHDKMYWYQQDPGMELHLIHYSYGVNSTEKGDLSSESTVSRIRTEHFPLTLESARPSHTSQYLCASSEFGQGNSPLHFGNGTRLTVT.

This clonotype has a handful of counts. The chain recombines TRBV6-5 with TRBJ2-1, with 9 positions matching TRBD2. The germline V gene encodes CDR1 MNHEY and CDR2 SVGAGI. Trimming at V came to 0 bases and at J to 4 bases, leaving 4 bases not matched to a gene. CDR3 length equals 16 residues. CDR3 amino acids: CASSYSASGGYNEQFF. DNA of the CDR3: TGTGCCAGCAGTTACTCAGCGAGCGGGGGGTACAATGAGCAGTTCTTC.

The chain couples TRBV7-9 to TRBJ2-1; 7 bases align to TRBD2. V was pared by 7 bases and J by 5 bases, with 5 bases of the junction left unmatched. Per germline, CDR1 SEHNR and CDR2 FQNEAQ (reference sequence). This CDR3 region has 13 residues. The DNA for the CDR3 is TGTGCCAGCACCCAGCGGGGACACAATGAGCAGTTCTTC. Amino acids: CASTQRGHNEQFF.

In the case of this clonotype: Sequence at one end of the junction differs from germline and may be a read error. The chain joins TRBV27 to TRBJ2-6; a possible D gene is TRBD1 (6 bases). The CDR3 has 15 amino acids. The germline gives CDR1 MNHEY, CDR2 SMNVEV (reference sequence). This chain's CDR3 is CASSFLGAGANVRTF. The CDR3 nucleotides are TGTGCCAGCAGTTTTCTGGGGGCTGGGGCCAACGTCCGGACTTTC.

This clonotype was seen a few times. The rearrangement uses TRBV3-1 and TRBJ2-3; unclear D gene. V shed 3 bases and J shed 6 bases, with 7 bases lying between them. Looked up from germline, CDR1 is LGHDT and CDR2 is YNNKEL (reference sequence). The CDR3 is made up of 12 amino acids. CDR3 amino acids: CASSQSLDTQYF. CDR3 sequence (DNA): TGTGCCAGCAGCCAGTCTTTGGATACGCAGTATTTT.

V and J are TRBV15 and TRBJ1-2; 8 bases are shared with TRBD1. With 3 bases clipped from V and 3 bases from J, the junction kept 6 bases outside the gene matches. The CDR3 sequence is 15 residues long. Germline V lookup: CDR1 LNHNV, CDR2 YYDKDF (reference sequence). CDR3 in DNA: TGTGCCACCAGCAGCCGAGGACAGGGTGACTATGGCTACACCTTC. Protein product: CATSSRGQGDYGYTF.

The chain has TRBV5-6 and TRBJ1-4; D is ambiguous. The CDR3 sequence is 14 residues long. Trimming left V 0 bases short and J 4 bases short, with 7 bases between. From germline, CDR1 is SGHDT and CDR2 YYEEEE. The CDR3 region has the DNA TGTGCCAGCAGCTTGGGGGCGGATAATGAAAAACTGTTTTTT. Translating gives CASSLGADNEKLFF.

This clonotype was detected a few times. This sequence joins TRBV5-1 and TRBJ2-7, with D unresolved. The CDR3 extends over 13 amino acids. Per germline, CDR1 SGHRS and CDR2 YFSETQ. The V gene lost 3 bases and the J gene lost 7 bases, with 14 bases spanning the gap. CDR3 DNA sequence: TGCGCCAGCAGCTCCGCGGCGATTAGGGAGCAGTACTTC. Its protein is CASSSAAIREQYF. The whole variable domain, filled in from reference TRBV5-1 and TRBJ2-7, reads KAGVTQTPRYLIKTRGQQVTLSCSPISGHRSVSWYQQTPGQGLQFLFEYFSETQRNKGNFPGRFSGRQFSNSRSEMNVSTLELGDSALYLCASSSAAIREQYFGPGTRLTVT.

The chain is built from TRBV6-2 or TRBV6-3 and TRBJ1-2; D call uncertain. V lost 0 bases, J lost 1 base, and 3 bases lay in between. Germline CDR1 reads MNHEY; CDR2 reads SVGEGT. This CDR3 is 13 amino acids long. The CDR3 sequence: CASSYSDNYGYTF. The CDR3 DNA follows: TGTGCCAGCAGTTACTCGGATAACTATGGCTACACCTTC.

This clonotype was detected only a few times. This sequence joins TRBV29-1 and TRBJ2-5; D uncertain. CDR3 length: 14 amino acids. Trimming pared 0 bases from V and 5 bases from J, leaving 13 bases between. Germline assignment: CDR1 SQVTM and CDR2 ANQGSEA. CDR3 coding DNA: TGCAGCGTTGAAGATCTTGGCCCAATGGAGACCCAGTACTTC. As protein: CSVEDLGPMETQYF.

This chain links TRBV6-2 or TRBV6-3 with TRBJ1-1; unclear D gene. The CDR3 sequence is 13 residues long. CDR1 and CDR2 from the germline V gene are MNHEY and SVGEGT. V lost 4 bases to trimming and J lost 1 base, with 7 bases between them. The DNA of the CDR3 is TGTGCCAGCAGTTGGGTTACGAACACTGAAGCTTTCTTT. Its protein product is CASSWVTNTEAFF.

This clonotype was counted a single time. CDR3 protein: CASGATGAGEAFF. CDR3 DNA sequence: TGTGCCAGCGGGGCGACAGGGGCTGGTGAAGCTTTCTTT. The chain recombines TRBV9 with TRBJ1-1; 8 nucleotides match TRBD1. The germline gives CDR1 SGDLS, CDR2 YYNGEE. There are 13 residues in the CDR3. The V and J ends lost 7 bases and 7 bases, in that order; junction bases with no gene match: 9.

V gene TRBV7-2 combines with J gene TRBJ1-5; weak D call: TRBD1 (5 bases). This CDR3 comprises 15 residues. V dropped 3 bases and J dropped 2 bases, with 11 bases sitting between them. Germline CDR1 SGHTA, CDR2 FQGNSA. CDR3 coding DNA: TGTGCCAGCAGCTTCACAGGTTTGGGCAATCAGCCCCAGCATTTT. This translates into CASSFTGLGNQPQHF.